This T cell receptor (beta chain) was sequenced in a study of Graves' ophthalmopathy and Graves' hyperthyroidism (dated by TCRdb to 2016 to 2018). In the study overall: Peripheral blood was collected at initial diagnosis, prior to any treatment. To explore V-J signatures that distinguish ophthalmopathy from hyperthyroidism, a discovery set of about a hundred patients was enrolled, made up of around 40 with ophthalmopathy and around 57 with stable hyperthyroidism. An independent validation cohort comprised fewer than 20 hyperthyroidism patients and 17 patients who later progressed from hyperthyroidism to ophthalmopathy. In total, some 130 blood samples were TCR-sequenced: fewer than 50 ophthalmopathy, approximately 75 hyperthyroidism and approximately 17 hyperthyroidism-to-ophthalmopathy patients. The 75 to 100 discovery patients were divided at random into training and test sets in a 7:3 ratio. TCR beta repertoire signatures were used to distinguish Graves' ophthalmopathy from Graves' hyperthyroidism and to predict progression to ophthalmopathy. In more than five hyperthyroidism patients, the T-cell repertoires found in thyroid tissue were compared with those found in blood. After sampling, hyperthyroidism patients received methimazole starting at 30 mg daily, and ophthalmopathy patients received high-dose intravenous methylprednisolone. General conclusions and limits of the study: Among expanded thyroid clonotypes with frequency above 0.001, most also showed up in blood, which suggests that blood repertoires may reflect the thyroid immune response. In cross-validation, the 13-signature model distinguished ophthalmopathy from stable hyperthyroidism with less than 90% sensitivity and around 83% specificity, while in the test set the corresponding values were approximately 79% and 70%. No statistical method was used to predetermine the sample size, and group allocation was not hidden from the investigators. In validation, the model predicted ophthalmopathy progression with less than 71% sensitivity and approximately 72% specificity; fewer than 15 predicted patients were CT-confirmed with GO in a median of around 6 months.

This clonotype was recorded at least ten times. What antigen it recognizes has not been identified. Base qualities are not recorded, but no much larger clone differs from it by a single base. Ophthalmopathy patients were characterized by moderately to severely active disease, a Clinical Activity Score of at least 3, a NOSPECS grade of at least 4, and a disease duration under 3 months. Patients with other autoimmune diseases, uncontrolled infections, pregnancy or lactation were excluded. Diagnosis was based on clinical symptoms, serum thyroxine, TRAb, thyroid ultrasound and orbital computed tomography. Using Ficoll-Paque density gradient centrifugation, PBMCs were isolated from 8.5 to 10 ml of fresh peripheral blood. Trizol reagent was used to extract the total RNA, and its quality was then checked on an Agilent 2100 Bioanalyzer. For repertoire sequencing, the TCR beta CDR3 regions were amplified from RNA transcripts. HTBI primers and the Qiagen OneStep RT-PCR kit were used in a first-round RT-PCR, which was followed by a second-round multiplex PCR, size selection and purification. Libraries were sequenced on an Illumina HiSeq2000 using paired-end 100 bp reads. Turning to the authors' computational methods: Reads were processed with SOAPnuke, discarding reads with adapters, uncalled bases, mean Phred below 15, or no exact constant-primer or identifier match. COPE v1.2.5 was used to merge the high-quality paired reads. Unique nucleotide sequences were defined as clonotypes and aligned to IMGT TRB V, D and J references using MiTCR v1.1. The analysis was limited to V-J combinations with a frequency above 0.0001, which together covered 99.2% of repertoires. For each V-J combination, a TCR clonal expansion and chaos score was defined as F50 clonal expansion divided by the chaos observed in the TCRdist matrix. Features were reduced by Welch's t-statistics and random forest to over 10 V-J combinations, which fed a naive Bayes classifier. The Morisita-Horn index was used to measure how similar the thyroid and blood repertoires were. In-frame beta chains were kept once TCRdb had trimmed the public reads at Q25 with fastp and called clones with MiXCR. Records with the same CDR3 protein are collapsed into one entry carrying the most frequent genes and DNA. TCRdb's processing, not the authors' own work, is the source of the V and J calls. The sample table holds about 210,000 distinct CDR3 sequences, of which 25% to 30% were seen once. The ten largest make up approximately 9% of the sample.

Taken from cysteine to phenylalanine, the CDR3 has 18 residues. Just CDR3 DNA is preserved here, 54 bases in frame from base 1. Germline trimming amounts to 6 bases on V and 2 bases on J, with 9 as the count of junction bases outside the gene matches. This chain joins TRBV12-3 or TRBV12-4 to TRBJ2-2, and 13 bases in between align with TRBD2. This receptor was obtained from a man between 50 and 59 years old with Graves' ophthalmopathy. Donor details come from another sample of the same person, matched by shared clones. The material sequenced was peripheral blood. The DNA reads as follows: TGTGCCAGCAGGAAACCGGGACTAGCGGGGAGAAACACCGGGGAGCTGTTTTTT. Translated, this is CASRKPGLAGRNTGELFF.